The TCR beta chain under discussion was sequenced for a study of T cell responses to AZD1222 COVID-19 vaccine. This table comes from immunoSEQ multiplex PCR, and its TCRdb copy is limited to in-frame clones, with some not included. The table has 150,000 or so clones, roughly nine tenths seen once; the top ten hold 1.6%. The CDR3 sequence is 15 residues long. Trimming removed 7 bases from V and 3 bases from J, with 19 bases in between. CDR1 is SGHDT and CDR2 is YYEEEE in the germline V gene. This clone was detected once. This specimen consisted of peripheral blood, obtained on day 0 of AZD1222 vaccination. The chain has TRBV5-6 and TRBJ1-1; D remains ambiguous. The receptor was isolated from an adult in good health. The CDR3 nucleotides read TGTGCCAGCCCCGTCGTGGGCAGCGATGACACTGAAGCTTTCTTT. It is translated as CASPVVGSDDTEAFF. The full variable domain, its missing parts supplied by reference TRBV5-6 and TRBJ1-1, is DAGVTQSPTHLIKTRGQQVTLRCSPKSGHDTVSWYQQALGQGPQFIFQYYEEEERQRGNFPDRFSGHQFPNYSSELNVNALLLGDSALYLCASPVVGSDDTEAFFGQGTRLTVV.